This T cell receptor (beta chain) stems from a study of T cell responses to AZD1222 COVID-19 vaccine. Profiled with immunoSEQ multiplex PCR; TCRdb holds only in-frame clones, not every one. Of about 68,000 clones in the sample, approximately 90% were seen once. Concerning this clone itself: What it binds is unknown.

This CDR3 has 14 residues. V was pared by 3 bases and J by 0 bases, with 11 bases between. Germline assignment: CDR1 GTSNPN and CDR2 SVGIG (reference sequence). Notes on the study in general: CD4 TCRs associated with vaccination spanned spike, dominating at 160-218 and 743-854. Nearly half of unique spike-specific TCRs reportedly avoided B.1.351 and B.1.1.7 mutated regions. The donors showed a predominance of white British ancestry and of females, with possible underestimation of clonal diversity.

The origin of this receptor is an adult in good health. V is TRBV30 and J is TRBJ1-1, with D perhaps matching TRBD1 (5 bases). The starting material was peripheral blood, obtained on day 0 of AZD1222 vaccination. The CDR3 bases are TGTGCCTGGAGGGGGGACGGACTGAACACTGAAGCTTTCTTT. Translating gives CAWRGDGLNTEAFF. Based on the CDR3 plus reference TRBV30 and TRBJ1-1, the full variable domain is SQTIHQWPATLVQPVGSPLSLECTVEGTSNPNLYWYRQAAGRGLQLLFYSVGIGQISSEVPQNLSASRPQDRQFILSSKKLLLSDSGFYLCAWRGDGLNTEAFFGQGTRLTVV.